In this sample, the clone carrying this TCR beta chain turned up many times. Its antigen is unknown. This specimen belongs to a study of molecular identifiers for immune sequencing clone quantification. Overall study findings and caveats: For effector cells, clones above 20 RNA copies held over 98% of molecules; for naive cells, under 1%.

Naive CD8 libraries used 20,000 to 1,000,000 sorted cells and 10%, 30% or 50% RNA. Sorting selected naive CD8 T cells with a CD8+CD4-CCR7+CD45RA+ phenotype. Per germline, CDR1 LNHDA and CDR2 SQIVND (reference sequence). The trim removed 4 bases at V and 5 bases at J, leaving 13 bases unmatched. The CDR3 is made up of 16 amino acids. TCRdb itself ran the PCR reads through MiXCR, one entry per CDR3 protein. Of roughly 93,000 distinct CDR3 sequences in the sample, around 20% were seen once. This TCR was sampled from a human donor in good health. Some libraries in this study had Jurkat cell RNA spiked in. Sequenced input: naive CD8+ T cells from blood, with Jurkat cell RNA spiked in. Subset here: FACS-sorted CD8+CD4-CCR7+CD45RA+ naive T cells. V and J are TRBV19 and TRBJ1-1; 7 bases map to TRBD1. The CDR3: CASSTQTGPLETEAFF. The CDR3 DNA sequence: TGTGCCAGTAGTACCCAGACAGGGCCCCTGGAGACTGAAGCTTTCTTT.